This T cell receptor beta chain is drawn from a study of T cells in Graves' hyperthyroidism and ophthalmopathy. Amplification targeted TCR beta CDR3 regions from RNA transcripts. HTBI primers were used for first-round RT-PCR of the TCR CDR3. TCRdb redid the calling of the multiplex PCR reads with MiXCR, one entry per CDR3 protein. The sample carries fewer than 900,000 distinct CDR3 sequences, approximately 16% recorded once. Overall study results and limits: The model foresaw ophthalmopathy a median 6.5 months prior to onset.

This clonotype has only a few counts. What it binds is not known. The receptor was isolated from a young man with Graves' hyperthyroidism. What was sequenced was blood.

The DNA for the CDR3 is TGTGCCAGCAGCTACGGTCTACCCACTGAAGCTTTCTTT. Translated: CASSYGLPTEAFF. The chain employs TRBV7-8 and TRBJ1-1; D gene unclear. In germline, CDR1 is SGHVS, CDR2 FQNEAQ. The CDR3 totals 13 residues. The V end was cut by 4 bases, the J end by 4 bases, with 10 bases between.